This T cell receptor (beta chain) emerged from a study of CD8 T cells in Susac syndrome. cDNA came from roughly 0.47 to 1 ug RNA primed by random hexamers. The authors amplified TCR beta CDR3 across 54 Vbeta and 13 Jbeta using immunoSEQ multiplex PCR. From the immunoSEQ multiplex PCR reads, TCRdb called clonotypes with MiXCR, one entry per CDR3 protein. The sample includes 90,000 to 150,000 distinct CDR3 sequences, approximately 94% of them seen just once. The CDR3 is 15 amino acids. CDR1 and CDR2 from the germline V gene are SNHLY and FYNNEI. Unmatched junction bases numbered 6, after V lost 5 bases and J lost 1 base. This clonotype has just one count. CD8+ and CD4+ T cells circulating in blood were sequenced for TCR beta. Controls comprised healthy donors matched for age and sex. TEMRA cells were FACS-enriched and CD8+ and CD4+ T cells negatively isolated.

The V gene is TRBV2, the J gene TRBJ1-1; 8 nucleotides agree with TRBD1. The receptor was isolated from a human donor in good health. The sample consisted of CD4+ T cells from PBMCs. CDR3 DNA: TGTGCCAGCAGTCTAGAAGGGACAGGGAACACTGAAGCTTTCTTT. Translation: CASSLEGTGNTEAFF.